This T cell receptor beta chain was documented in a study of T-cell reconstitution after alpha-beta-depleted transplantation in children. General study findings and limits: When one year had passed after transplant, most T-cell counts and diversity came from newly produced T cells.

There are many counts of this clonotype. Antigen unknown. Researchers prepared the TCRbeta library using unique molecular identifiers, the study reports. Each CDR3 protein gets one entry after TCRdb re-called the PCR reads with MiXCR. The sample has 200,000 or so distinct CDR3 sequences, roughly 6% seen once. From germline, CDR1 is MNHEY and CDR2 SVGEGT. V was pared by 6 bases and J by 1 base, with 5 bases of the junction left unmatched. The CDR3 is 16 residues long. The sample consisted of PBMCs, taken before TCRalphabeta/CD19-depleted stem cell transplant. The source is a girl in the first two years of life with combined immunodeficiency, due to receive a stem cell transplant. This rearrangement joins TRBV6-2 or TRBV6-3 to TRBJ2-7, with 14 bases identical to TRBD2. The CDR3 loop is CASSGLAGGLSYEQYF. The CDR3 region has the DNA TGTGCCAGCAGCGGACTAGCGGGGGGCCTTTCCTACGAGCAGTACTTC.